The 10 T cell receptor beta chains in this list originate from one sample, sequenced in a study of T cell repertoires in cytomegalovirus infection. TCRdb re-analysed the reads in MiXCR, keeping a single row per CDR3 protein. The sample holds some 100,000 distinct CDR3 sequences, roughly a quarter seen once. The sample was CD8+ T cells from PBMCs. The receptors originated from a human donor in good health (CMV status not recorded). Some clones in this sample may be carry-over from other donors' samples.

This clonotype was seen only a few times. The V call is TRBV28, the J call TRBJ1-1, with 8 bases that match TRBD1. Germline V gene lookup returns CDR1 MDHEN and CDR2 SYDVKM. V shed 5 bases, J shed 5 bases, and the junction held 4 bases outside the gene matches. The CDR3 contains 13 residues. The CDR3 here is CASSDRQGTEAFF. The DNA for the CDR3 is TGTGCCAGCAGTGACCGACAGGGGACTGAAGCTTTCTTT.

This clonotype has just a few counts. The chain is built from TRBV28 and TRBJ2-5; D is unclear. CDR1 is MDHEN, CDR2 SYDVKM, per germline. The CDR3 has 12 amino acids. Trimming cost V 3 bases and J 5 bases, with 7 bases left between them. CDR3 in DNA: TGTGCCAGCAGTTTTGGGCCTGAGACCCAGTACTTC. Translating gives CASSFGPETQYF.

In this sample, this clonotype turned up many times. The chain employs TRBV4-3 and TRBJ2-7; 9 bases align to TRBD1. CDR3 length equals 17 residues. The V segment lost 3 bases and the J segment 5 bases; nucleotides outside the gene matches: 14. In germline, CDR1 is LGHNA, CDR2 YSLEER. CDR3 sequence (DNA): TGCGCCAGCAGCCAGGACTTGGACAGGGGAATTTTTCACGAGCAGTACTTC. Translated: CASSQDLDRGIFHEQYF.

The chain uses TRBV9 and TRBJ2-7; D is possibly TRBD1 (7 bases). CDR1 and CDR2 from the germline V gene are SGDLS and YYNGEE. The ends were cut back, 3 bases at V and 0 bases at J, with 13 bases in the middle. The CDR3 runs 15 residues. The CDR3 is CASSAGGGSSYEQYF. CDR3 DNA sequence: TGTGCCAGCAGCGCTGGAGGGGGCAGCTCCTACGAGCAGTACTTC.

This clonotype was recorded a few times. The chain employs TRBV2 and TRBJ2-3, with a tentative D call TRBD2 (5 bases). There are 14 residues in the CDR3. Trimming removed 0 bases at V and 5 bases at J, with 9 bases between. Per the germline V gene, CDR1 is SNHLY and CDR2 is FYNNEI. The CDR3 bases are TGTGCCAGCAGTGAAGCGGGAGCAGGAGATACGCAGTATTTT. This encodes CASSEAGAGDTQYF.

This clonotype was recorded many times. This chain uses TRBV27 with TRBJ2-7; 9 nucleotides line up with TRBD1. The CDR3 extends over 17 amino acids. The germline V gene has CDR1 MNHEY and CDR2 SMNVEV (reference sequence). Unmatched junction bases numbered 16, after V lost 6 bases and J lost 4 bases. The CDR3 region has the DNA TGTGCCAGCAGGGGACAGGGTGACCCCGTACGCCCTTACGAGCAGTACTTC. The encoded protein is CASRGQGDPVRPYEQYF.

Many counts were recorded for this clonotype. J is TRBJ1-5 and V is TRBV6-2 or TRBV6-3; D not resolved. Trimming stripped 2 bases from V and 3 bases from J, with 8 bases between. This CDR3 spans 14 amino acids. Germline-derived CDR1 and CDR2 are MNHEY and SVGEGT. The CDR3 DNA is TGTGCCAGCAGTTACGGTGGGTACAATCAGCCCCAGCATTTT. This translates into CASSYGGYNQPQHF.

This clonotype was recorded at least ten times. The genes are TRBV7-6 and TRBJ2-2, with a tentative D call TRBD1 (6 bases). Trimming took 4 bases from V and 6 from J, leaving 15 bases between them. The CDR3 sequence is 15 residues long. CDR1 is SGHVS, CDR2 FNYEAQ, per germline. The CDR3 DNA sequence: TGTGCCAGCAGCTGGACAGCTATGGGGTCCGGGGAGCTGTTTTTT. This encodes CASSWTAMGSGELFF. The full variable domain, rest sourced from reference TRBV7-6 and TRBJ2-2, is GAGVSQSPRYKVTKRGQDVALRCDPISGHVSLYWYRQALGQGPEFLTYFNYEAQQDKSGLPNDRFSAERPEGSISTLTIQRTEQRDSAMYRCASSWTAMGSGELFFGEGSRLTVL.

Many counts were recorded for this clonotype. The V gene is TRBV29-1, the J gene TRBJ2-2; D tentatively reads TRBD1 or TRBD2 (5 bases each). This CDR3 contains 14 residues. CDR1 is SQVTM, CDR2 ANQGSEA, per germline. V lost 0 bases, J lost 6 bases, and 11 bases lay in between. The CDR3 nucleotides read TGCAGCGTTGAAGATTCCCGGGGCGCCGGGGAGCTGTTTTTT. It is translated as CSVEDSRGAGELFF.

This clonotype occurred a few times. The V and J genes are TRBV11-2 and TRBJ1-4; 8 bases line up with TRBD1. J gave up 5 bases and V 5 bases, and 4 bases lay outside the gene matches. The CDR3 extends over 14 amino acids. From germline, CDR1 is SGHAT and CDR2 FQNNGV. In nucleotides, the CDR3 is TGTGCCAGCAGCGCGGGACAGGCAAATGAAAAACTGTTTTTT. Translated: CASSAGQANEKLFF.